This TCR beta chain was profiled in a study of T-cell memory formation after mild COVID-19. Study-wide findings and caveats: Day 15 to 85 contractors were CD4/CD8 balanced; later expanders leaned CD4+. Several responding clones turned up in pre-infection memory, indicating that cross-reactive memory may have taken part. Largely, contracting CD4+ clones fell within CM and EM, and contracting CD8+ clones within EMRA.

TCRdb called the 5' RACE reads again in MiXCR, with one record for every CDR3 protein. Among fewer than 700,000 distinct CDR3 sequences listed, approximately 19% were seen once. The V and J ends lost 7 bases and 2 bases, in that order; junction bases with no gene match: 6. The CDR3 is 15 residues long. The V gene's germline CDR1 is MNHNS and CDR2 SASEGT. This clonotype has ten or more counts. The antigen remains undetermined. The source is an adult woman who had mild COVID-19 (a few samples of this study predate the infection). Cell type and time point are not known. Sequenced material: PBMCs or a T cell subset sorted from them (not recorded which). The chain has TRBV6-1 and TRBJ1-5; 9 positions agree with TRBD1. The CDR3 nucleotides are TGTGCCAGCACCCCGGACAGGGGAGGCAATCAGCCCCAGCATTTT. Protein: CASTPDRGGNQPQHF.